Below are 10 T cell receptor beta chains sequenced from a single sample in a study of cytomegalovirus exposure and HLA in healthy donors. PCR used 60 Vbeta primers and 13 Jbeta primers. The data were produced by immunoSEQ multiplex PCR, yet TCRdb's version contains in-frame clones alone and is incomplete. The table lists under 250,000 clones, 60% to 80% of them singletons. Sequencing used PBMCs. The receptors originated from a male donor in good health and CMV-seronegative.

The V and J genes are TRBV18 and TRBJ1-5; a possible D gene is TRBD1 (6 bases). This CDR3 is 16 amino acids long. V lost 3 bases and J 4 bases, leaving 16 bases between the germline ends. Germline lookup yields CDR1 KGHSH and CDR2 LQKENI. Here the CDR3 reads CASSPGTGFENQPQHF. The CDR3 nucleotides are TGTGCCAGCTCACCGGGAACAGGGTTTGAGAATCAGCCCCAGCATTTT. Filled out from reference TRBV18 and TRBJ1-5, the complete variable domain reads NAGVMQNPRHLVRRRGQEARLRCSPMKGHSHVYWYRQLPEEGLKFMVYLQKENIIDESGMPKERFSAEFPKEGPSILRIQQVVRGDSAAYFCASSPGTGFENQPQHFGDGTRLSIL.

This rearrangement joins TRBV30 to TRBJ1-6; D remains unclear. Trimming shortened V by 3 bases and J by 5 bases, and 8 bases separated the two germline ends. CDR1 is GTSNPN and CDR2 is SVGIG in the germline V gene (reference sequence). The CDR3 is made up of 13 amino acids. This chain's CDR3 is CAWRGGNNSPLHF. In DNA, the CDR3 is TGTGCCTGGAGAGGAGGTAATAATTCACCCCTCCACTTT.

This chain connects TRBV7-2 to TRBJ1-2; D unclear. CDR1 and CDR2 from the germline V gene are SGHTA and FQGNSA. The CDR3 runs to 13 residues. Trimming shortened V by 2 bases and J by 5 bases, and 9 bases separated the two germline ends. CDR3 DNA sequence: TGTGCCAGCAGCTTACGGGGTGGATATGGCTACACCTTC. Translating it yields CASSLRGGYGYTF. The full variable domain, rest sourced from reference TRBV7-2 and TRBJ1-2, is GAGVSQSPSNKVTEKGKDVELRCDPISGHTALYWYRQSLGQGLEFLIYFQGNSAPDKSGLPSDRFSAERTGGSVSTLTIQRTQQEDSAVYLCASSLRGGYGYTFGSGTRLTVV.

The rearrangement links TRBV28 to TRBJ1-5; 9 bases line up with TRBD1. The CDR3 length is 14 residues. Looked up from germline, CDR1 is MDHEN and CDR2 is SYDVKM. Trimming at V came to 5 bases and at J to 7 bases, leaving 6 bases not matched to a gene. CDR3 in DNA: TGTGCCAGCAGTAGCACAGGGGGCCGACAGCCCCAGCATTTT. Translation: CASSSTGGRQPQHF. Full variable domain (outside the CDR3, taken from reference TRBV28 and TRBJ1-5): DVKVTQSSRYLVKRTGEKVFLECVQDMDHENMFWYRQDPGLGLRLIYFSYDVKMKEKGDIPEGYSVSREKKERFSLILESASTNQTSMYLCASSSTGGRQPQHFGDGTRLSIL.

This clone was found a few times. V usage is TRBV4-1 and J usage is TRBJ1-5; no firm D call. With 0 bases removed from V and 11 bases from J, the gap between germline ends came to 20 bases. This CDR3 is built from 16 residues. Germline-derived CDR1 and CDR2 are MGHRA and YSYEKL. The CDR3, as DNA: TGCGCCAGCAGCCAAGATCCAGGCCCCCGGGCCGGGGCCCAGCATTTT. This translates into CASSQDPGPRAGAQHF.

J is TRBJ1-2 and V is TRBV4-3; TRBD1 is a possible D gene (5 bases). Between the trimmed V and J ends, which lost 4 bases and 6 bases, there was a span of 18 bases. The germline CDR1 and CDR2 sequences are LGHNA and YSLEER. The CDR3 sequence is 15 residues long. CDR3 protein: CASSRYRGVSDGYTF. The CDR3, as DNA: TGCGCCAGCAGCCGTTACCGGGGGGTCTCAGATGGCTACACCTTC.

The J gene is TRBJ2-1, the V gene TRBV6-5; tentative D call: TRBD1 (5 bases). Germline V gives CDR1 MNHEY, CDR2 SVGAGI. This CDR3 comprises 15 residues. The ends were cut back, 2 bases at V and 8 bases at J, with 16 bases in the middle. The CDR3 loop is CASSYGQGGYYEQFF. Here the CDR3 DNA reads TGTGCCAGCAGTTACGGTCAGGGTGGTTACTATGAGCAGTTCTTC.

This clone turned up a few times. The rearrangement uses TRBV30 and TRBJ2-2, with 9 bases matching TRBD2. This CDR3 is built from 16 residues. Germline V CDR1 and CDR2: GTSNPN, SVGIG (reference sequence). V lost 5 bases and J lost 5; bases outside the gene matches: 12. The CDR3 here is CAWDCRTSEVTGELFF. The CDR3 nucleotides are TGTGCCTGGGACTGTAGGACTAGCGAAGTAACCGGGGAGCTGTTTTTT.

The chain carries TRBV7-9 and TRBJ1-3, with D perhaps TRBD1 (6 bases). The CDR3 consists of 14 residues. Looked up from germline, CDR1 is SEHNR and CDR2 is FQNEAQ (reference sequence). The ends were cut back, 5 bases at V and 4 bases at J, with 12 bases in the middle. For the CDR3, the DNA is TGTGCCAGCAGCGAACAGGGATCCGGAAACACCATATATTTT. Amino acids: CASSEQGSGNTIYF.

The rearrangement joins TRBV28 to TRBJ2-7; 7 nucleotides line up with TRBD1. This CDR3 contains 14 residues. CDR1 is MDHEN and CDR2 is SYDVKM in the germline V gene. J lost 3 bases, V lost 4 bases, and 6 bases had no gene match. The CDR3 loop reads CASSSPRDSYEQYF. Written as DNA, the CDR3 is TGTGCCAGCAGTTCCCCGAGGGACAGCTACGAGCAGTACTTC.